This paragraph covers one TCR beta chain sequence. Its antigen is undetermined. A single heparinised draw of about 100 mL on average was taken per donor. Unmatched junction bases numbered 4, after V lost 4 bases and J lost 9 bases. The germline V gene has CDR1 SGHTS and CDR2 YDEGEE. The CDR3 sequence is 15 residues long. The data belong to a study of beta chain features in type 1 diabetes. Whole-study results and caveats: For Type 1 diabetes patients, all four CD4+ subsets carried TCRB CDR3s that were moderately but significantly shorter.

The sequenced template was cDNA made from the entire isolated RNA. The assay was immunoSEQ multiplex PCR, and TCRdb's table has in-frame clones only and misses some. The sample has roughly 330,000 clones, roughly 13% seen once; the top ten hold nearly 0.015%. V gene TRBV5-8 combines with J gene TRBJ2-1; TRBD2 matches 16 bases. Material for sequencing was naive CD4+ T cells from blood. The sequence came from a woman under 30 with type 1 diabetes. The CDR3 DNA reads as TGTGCCAGCAGCAAGGGACTAGCGGGAGGGGGTGAGCAGTTCTTC. Its translation is CASSKGLAGGGEQFF.